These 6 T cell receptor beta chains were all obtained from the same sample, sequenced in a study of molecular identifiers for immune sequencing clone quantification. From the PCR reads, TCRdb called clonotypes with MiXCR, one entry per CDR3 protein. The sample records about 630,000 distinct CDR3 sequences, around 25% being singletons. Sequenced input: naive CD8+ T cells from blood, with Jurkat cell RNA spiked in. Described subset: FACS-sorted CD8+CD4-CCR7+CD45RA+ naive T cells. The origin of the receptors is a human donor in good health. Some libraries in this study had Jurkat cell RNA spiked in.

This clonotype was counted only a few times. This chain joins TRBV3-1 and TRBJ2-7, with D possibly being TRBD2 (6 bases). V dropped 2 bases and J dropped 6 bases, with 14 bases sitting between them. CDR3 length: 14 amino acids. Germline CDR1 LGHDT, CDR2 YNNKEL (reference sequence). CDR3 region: CASSQYYGRSEQYF. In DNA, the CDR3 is TGTGCCAGCAGCCAATACTATGGGAGGTCCGAGCAGTACTTC.

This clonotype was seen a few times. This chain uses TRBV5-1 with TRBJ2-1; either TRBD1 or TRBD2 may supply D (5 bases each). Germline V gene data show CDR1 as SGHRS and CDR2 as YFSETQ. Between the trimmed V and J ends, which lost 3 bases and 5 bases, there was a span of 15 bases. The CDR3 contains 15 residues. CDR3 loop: CASSSRDRIHNEQFF. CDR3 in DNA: TGCGCCAGCAGCTCCCGGGACCGAATCCACAATGAGCAGTTCTTC.

The CDR3 coding sequence is TGTGCCAGCAGCTCCTCCGGGACAGGGGACACCGGGGAGCTGTTTTTT. This sequence encodes CASSSSGTGDTGELFF. This chain links TRBV11-3 with TRBJ2-2; TRBD1 aligns across 10 bases. The CDR3 consists of 16 residues. Germline CDR1 is SGHNT and CDR2 is YENEEA. V was pared by 4 bases and J by 3 bases, with 5 bases of the junction left unmatched.

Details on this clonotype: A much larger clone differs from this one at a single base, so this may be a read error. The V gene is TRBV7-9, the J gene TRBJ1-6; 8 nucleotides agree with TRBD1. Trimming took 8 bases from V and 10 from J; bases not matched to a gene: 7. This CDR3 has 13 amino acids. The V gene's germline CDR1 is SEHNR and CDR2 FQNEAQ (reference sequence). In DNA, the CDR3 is TGTGCCAGCGGCTCAGGGGGCCACTCACCCCTCCACTTT. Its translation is CASGSGGHSPLHF. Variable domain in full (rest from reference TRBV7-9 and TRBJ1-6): DTGVSQNPRHKITKRGQNVTFRCDPISEHNRLYWYRQTLGQGPEFLTYFQNEAQLEKSRLLSDRFSAERPKGSFSTLEIQRTEQGDSAMYLCASGSGGHSPLHFGNGTRLTVT.

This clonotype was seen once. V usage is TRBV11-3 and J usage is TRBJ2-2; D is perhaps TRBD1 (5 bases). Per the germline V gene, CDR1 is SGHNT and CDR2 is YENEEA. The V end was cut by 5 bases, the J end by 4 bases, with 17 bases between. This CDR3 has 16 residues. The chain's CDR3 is CASSPRIGAGTGELFF. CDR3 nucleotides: TGTGCCAGCAGCCCGCGAATAGGGGCTGGCACCGGGGAGCTGTTTTTT.

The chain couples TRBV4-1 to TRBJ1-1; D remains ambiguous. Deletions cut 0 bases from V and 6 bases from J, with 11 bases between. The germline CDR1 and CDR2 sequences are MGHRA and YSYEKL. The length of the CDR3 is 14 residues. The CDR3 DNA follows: TGCGCCAGCAGCCAAGATATTTGGCAGTCTGAAGCTTTCTTT. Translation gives CASSQDIWQSEAFF.